The 28 T cell receptor beta chains given below trace back to one sample, sequenced in a study of blood T cell repertoires in COVID-19. The method was immunoSEQ multiplex PCR; TCRdb's version includes in-frame clones alone and lacks a portion of them. The profile shows 350,000 to 450,000 clones, approximately 87% of them singletons. Material for sequencing was PBMCs or T cells enriched from blood (not recorded which). The receptors originated from a man aged 35-49 years in a cohort exposed to, infected with or recovered from COVID-19 (not recorded which).

This clone was seen more than once but under ten times. The V call is TRBV27, the J call TRBJ1-5, with 10 nucleotides matching TRBD1. Trimming cost V 6 bases and J 6 bases; bases outside gene matches: 2. Germline V gene data show CDR1 as MNHEY and CDR2 as SMNVEV (reference sequence). The CDR3 runs to 13 residues. CDR3 in DNA: TGTGCCAGCAGGGGACAGGGGAGTCAGCCCCAGCATTTT. It specifies CASRGQGSQPQHF.

The V call is TRBV24-1, the J call TRBJ2-4; 9 bases fit TRBD1. Germline values: CDR1 KGHDR, CDR2 SFDVKD. The CDR3 has 17 residues. Losses at the gene ends were 4 bases for V and 2 bases for J; bases not matched to a gene: 8. The CDR3, as DNA: TGTGCCACCAGTGAACCCGGGACAGGGTCCTCCAAAAACATTCAGTACTTC. It encodes CATSEPGTGSSKNIQYF.

In its sample, this clone was seen once. The chain has TRBV18 and TRBJ2-7, with 10 nucleotides matching TRBD2. V shed 5 bases, J shed 0 bases, and the junction held 4 bases outside the gene matches. CDR3 size: 15 residues. Germline-derived CDR1 and CDR2 are KGHSH and LQKENI. The CDR3 sequence: CASSILAGNSYEQYF. The CDR3 DNA reads as TGTGCCAGCTCAATACTAGCGGGGAACTCCTACGAGCAGTACTTC. The full variable domain, in which reference TRBV18 and TRBJ2-7 provide the parts outside the CDR3, is NAGVMQNPRHLVRRRGQEARLRCSPMKGHSHVYWYRQLPEEGLKFMVYLQKENIIDESGMPKERFSAEFPKEGPSILRIQQVVRGDSAAYFCASSILAGNSYEQYFGPGTRLTVT.

The V call is TRBV19, the J call TRBJ2-2; D is possibly TRBD1 (5 bases). Germline CDR1 and CDR2: LNHDA and SQIVND (reference sequence). The CDR3 has 15 amino acids. V was clipped by 2 bases and J by 6 bases, with 13 bases between them. CDR3 DNA sequence: TGTGCCAGTAGTATAAGCAGGGTAGTTGCCGGGGAGCTGTTTTTT. Translation: CASSISRVVAGELFF.

The V and J genes are TRBV2 and TRBJ2-1, with D uncertain. Germline V lookup: CDR1 SNHLY, CDR2 FYNNEI. V was trimmed by 4 bases and J by 4 bases, leaving 11 bases between them. The CDR3 contains 14 residues. The CDR3 nucleotides read TGTGCCAGCAGTGTGCGCAACCCGTACAATGAGCAGTTCTTC. This sequence encodes CASSVRNPYNEQFF.

The chain combines TRBV15 with TRBJ2-3; no definite D call. CDR3 length: 11 residues. Looked up from germline, CDR1 is LNHNV and CDR2 is YYDKDF (reference sequence). V was clipped by 4 bases and J by 5 bases, with 4 bases between them. The CDR3 loop is CATSNRDTQYF. CDR3 coding DNA: TGTGCCACCAGCAACAGAGATACGCAGTATTTT.

At least ten counts were recorded for this clone. V gene TRBV5-4 combines with J gene TRBJ2-7; 9 nucleotides align to TRBD2. CDR1 and CDR2 from the germline V gene are SGHNT and YYREEE (reference sequence). The CDR3 is made up of 14 amino acids. V lost 3 bases to trimming and J lost 6 bases; unmatched junction nucleotides: 7. CDR3 loop: CASSSGRLAAEQYF. Written as DNA, the CDR3 is TGTGCCAGCAGCTCGGGCCGACTAGCGGCCGAGCAGTACTTC.

This chain connects TRBV19 to TRBJ2-3, with D hard to call. The germline V and J ends were trimmed by 5 bases and 0 bases, with 9 bases remaining between them. The CDR3 has 14 residues. Germline CDR1 LNHDA, CDR2 SQIVND (reference sequence). CDR3 protein: CASSSSPSTDTQYF. The CDR3 DNA sequence: TGTGCCAGTAGTTCGAGTCCTAGCACAGATACGCAGTATTTT.

V and J are TRBV12-5 and TRBJ2-2, with 8 bases aligning to TRBD2. This CDR3 spans 15 amino acids. The junction had 6 bases not matched to a gene; V was cut back by 2 bases and J by 7 bases. The germline V gene encodes CDR1 LGHNT and CDR2 FRNRAP. The CDR3: CASGLSESGGGELFF. The DNA of the CDR3 is TGTGCTAGTGGTTTGTCCGAAAGCGGGGGCGGGGAGCTGTTTTTT.

About this clone itself: At one end, the junction sequence differs from germline, possibly due to a read error. The genes are TRBV24-1 and TRBJ2-1; TRBD1 aligns across 12 bases. The CDR3 spans 16 residues. CDR1 is KGHDR, CDR2 SFDVKD, per germline. The CDR3 spells CAASASGTGGRDEQFF. CDR3 in DNA: TGTGCCGCCAGTGCTTCCGGGACAGGGGGCAGGGATGAGCAGTTCTTC.

The rearrangement links TRBV10-1 to TRBJ2-3, with 9 bases aligning to TRBD2. Germline CDR1 reads WNHNN; CDR2 reads SYGVQD (reference sequence). The CDR3 loop spans 16 amino acids. The V gene end was trimmed by 6 bases and the J gene end by 1 base; junction bases not matched to a gene: 8. CDR3 amino acids: CASSLGIAGGTDTQYF. The CDR3 DNA is TGCGCCAGCAGCTTAGGGATAGCGGGAGGCACAGATACGCAGTATTTT.

This clone was picked up a small number of times. The rearrangement uses TRBV28 and TRBJ1-5; TRBD1 is a possible D gene (6 bases). V lost 5 bases and J lost 0, with 11 bases in between. The CDR3 consists of 15 residues. Per germline, CDR1 MDHEN and CDR2 SYDVKM. CDR3 in amino acids: CASSPGQNSNQPQHF. CDR3 bases: TGTGCCAGCAGTCCCGGACAGAATAGCAATCAGCCCCAGCATTTT.

The rearrangement uses TRBV3-1 (or the pseudogene TRBV3-2) and TRBJ1-1; D is possibly TRBD1 (5 bases). V lost 4 bases, J lost 10 bases, and 16 bases lay in between. The CDR3 sequence is 13 residues long. Germline V CDR1 and CDR2: LGHDT, YNNKEL (reference sequence). CDR3: CASSRRGVSGAFF. The CDR3 DNA sequence: TGTGCCAGCAGCCGCCGGGGGGTAAGCGGAGCTTTCTTT.

This clone was seen only once. This chain uses TRBV7-2 with TRBJ1-5; D not certain. Germline CDR1 is SGHTA and CDR2 is FQGNSA. V lost 5 bases and J 6 bases, leaving 11 bases between the germline ends. The CDR3 runs to 13 residues. CDR3 amino acids: CASSAKHLQPQHF. The CDR3 coding sequence is TGTGCCAGCAGCGCAAAACACCTTCAGCCCCAGCATTTT.

J is TRBJ2-7 and V is TRBV19; the match to TRBD1 covers 10 bases. From germline, CDR1 is LNHDA and CDR2 SQIVND (reference sequence). There are 14 residues in the CDR3. V was clipped by 3 bases and J by 4 bases; unmatched bases: 3. CDR3: CASSMRDRGYEQYF. CDR3 in DNA: TGTGCCAGTAGTATGCGGGACAGGGGTTACGAGCAGTACTTC.

The chain joins TRBV18 to TRBJ2-7; 13 nucleotides match TRBD2. With V trimmed by 2 bases and J by 5 bases, 9 bases remained unmatched. The germline gives CDR1 KGHSH, CDR2 LQKENI. This CDR3 comprises 17 residues. CDR3 nucleotide sequence: TGTGCCAGCTCACCAATCTGGACTAGCGGGAGAGGCCACGAGCAGTACTTC. Translated: CASSPIWTSGRGHEQYF.

The chain has TRBV28 and TRBJ1-3, with TRBD1 matching 7 bases. V shed 5 bases, J shed 0 bases, and the junction held 10 bases outside the gene matches. Germline CDR1 is MDHEN and CDR2 is SYDVKM. This CDR3 spans 17 amino acids. The CDR3, as DNA: TGTGCCAGCAGTCCGGGACAGTACAGACTCTCTGGAAACACCATATATTTT. Its translation: CASSPGQYRLSGNTIYF.

The rearrangement joins TRBV10-3 to TRBJ2-1; 8 nucleotides align to TRBD1. Losses at the gene ends were 3 bases for V and 8 bases for J; bases not matched to a gene: 9. From germline, CDR1 is ENHRY and CDR2 SYGVKD. CDR3 length equals 15 residues. CDR3 nucleotide sequence: TGTGCCATCAGTGATACCCGGACAGGGATTGATGAGCAGTTCTTC. Its translation: CAISDTRTGIDEQFF.

The chain links TRBV25-1 to TRBJ2-1; TRBD2 aligns across 9 bases. This CDR3 comprises 14 residues. The germline V gene encodes CDR1 MGHDK and CDR2 SYGVNS. With 2 bases clipped from V and 5 bases from J, the junction kept 1 base outside the gene matches. CDR3 protein: CASSEAGGHNEQFF. The CDR3, as DNA: TGTGCCAGCAGTGAAGCGGGAGGGCACAATGAGCAGTTCTTC.

The V gene is TRBV29-1, the J gene TRBJ1-1, with D uncertain. Looked up from germline, CDR1 is SQVTM and CDR2 is ANQGSEA. The V and J ends lost 7 bases and 0 bases respectively, with 9 bases between them. The CDR3 contains 12 residues. CDR3 nucleotide sequence: TGCAGCGCCAGAAGTGTGAACACTGAAGCTTTCTTT. It yields the protein CSARSVNTEAFF.

In its sample, this clone was seen once. This specimen includes other DNA sequences encoding the same CDR3. The V gene is TRBV18, the J gene TRBJ2-7, with 10 bases lining up with TRBD2. With V trimmed by 3 bases and J by 5 bases, 4 bases remained unmatched. The CDR3 contains 14 residues. Germline lookup yields CDR1 KGHSH and CDR2 LQKENI. The chain's CDR3 is CASSPPGLANEQYF. The CDR3 DNA reads TGTGCCAGCTCACCCCCGGGACTAGCGAACGAGCAGTACTTC.

The genes are TRBV27 and TRBJ1-1, with 7 bases fitting TRBD1. Germline loops: CDR1 MNHEY, CDR2 SMNVEV (reference sequence). This CDR3 region has 13 residues. The ends lost 5 bases at V and 1 base at J; junction bases unmatched: 1. CDR3 protein: CASSDRENTEAFF. In DNA, the CDR3 is TGTGCCAGCAGTGACAGGGAGAACACTGAAGCTTTCTTT.

This chain joins TRBV6-5 and TRBJ1-1, with D perhaps matching TRBD1 (5 bases). Germline lookup yields CDR1 MNHEY and CDR2 SVGAGI. The CDR3 length is 15 residues. V shed 2 bases and J shed 1 base, with 11 bases lying between them. CDR3 sequence reads: CASSYAGLGNTEAFF. The CDR3 DNA sequence: TGTGCCAGCAGTTACGCAGGGTTGGGGAACACTGAAGCTTTCTTT.

The CDR3 DNA follows: TGTGCCACCAGTGACCTCGGGACAGTTCAGCCCCAGCATTTT. Translation: CATSDLGTVQPQHF. The rearrangement uses TRBV24-1 and TRBJ1-5; 7 nucleotides align to TRBD1. The junction had 5 bases not matched to a gene; V was cut back by 4 bases and J by 6 bases. Germline V gene lookup returns CDR1 KGHDR and CDR2 SFDVKD. CDR3 size: 14 residues.

V usage is TRBV5-1 and J usage is TRBJ2-3, with 12 bases fitting TRBD2. The CDR3 runs to 17 residues. CDR1 and CDR2 (germline): SGHRS, YFSETQ. After removal of 4 bases from V and 6 bases from J, the junction contained 12 bases not matched to a gene. The CDR3 nucleotides are TGCGCCAGCAGCATAACGACTAGCGGGAGTGTAGGGGATACGCAGTATTTT. Its translation: CASSITTSGSVGDTQYF.

The rearrangement uses TRBV7-9 and TRBJ1-1, with 10 positions matching TRBD1. CDR1 is SEHNR and CDR2 is FQNEAQ in the germline V gene (reference sequence). Trimming removed 5 bases from V and 3 bases from J; junction bases left unmatched: 12. The CDR3 spans 17 residues. DNA for the CDR3: TGTGCCAGCAGCCTACCCCCGGACAGGGGGGAGGACACTGAAGCTTTCTTT. Its translation is CASSLPPDRGEDTEAFF.

The gene calls are TRBV10-2 and TRBJ2-3; 9 positions agree with TRBD2. Unmatched junction bases numbered 4, after V lost 4 bases and J lost 2 bases. The V gene's germline CDR1 is WSHSY and CDR2 SAAADI. The length of the CDR3 is 15 residues. CDR3 nucleotides: TGCGCCAGCAGTGGACTAGCGGAGAACACAGATACGCAGTATTTT. Translated, it gives CASSGLAENTDTQYF.

The V and J genes are TRBV15 and TRBJ1-5; D uncertain. The V and J ends lost 1 base and 1 base respectively, with 8 bases between them. Germline CDR1 LNHNV, CDR2 YYDKDF (reference sequence). The CDR3 has 15 residues. In DNA, the CDR3 is TGTGCCACCAGCAGAGCGGGGATGAGCAATCAGCCCCAGCATTTT. This codes for CATSRAGMSNQPQHF.